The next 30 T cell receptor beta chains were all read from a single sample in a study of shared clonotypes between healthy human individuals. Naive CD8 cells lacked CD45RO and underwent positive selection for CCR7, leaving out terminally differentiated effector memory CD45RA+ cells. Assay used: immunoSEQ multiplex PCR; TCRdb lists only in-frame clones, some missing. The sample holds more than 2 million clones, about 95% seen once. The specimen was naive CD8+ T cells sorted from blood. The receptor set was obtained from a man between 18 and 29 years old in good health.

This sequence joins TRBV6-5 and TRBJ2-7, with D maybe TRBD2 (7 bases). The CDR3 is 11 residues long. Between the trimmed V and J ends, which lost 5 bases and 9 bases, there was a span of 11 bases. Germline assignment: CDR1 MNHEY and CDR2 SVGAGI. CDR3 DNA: TGTGCCAGCAGTCCAGGGGAGGGGCAGTACTTC. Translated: CASSPGEGQYF.

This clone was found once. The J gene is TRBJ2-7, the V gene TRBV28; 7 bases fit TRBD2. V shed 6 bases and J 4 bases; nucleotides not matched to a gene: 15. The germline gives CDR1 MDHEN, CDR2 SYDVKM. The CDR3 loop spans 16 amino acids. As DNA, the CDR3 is TGTGCCAGCAGAAACTATTTCGATGCTAGCGGTTACGAGCAGTACTTC. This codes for CASRNYFDASGYEQYF.

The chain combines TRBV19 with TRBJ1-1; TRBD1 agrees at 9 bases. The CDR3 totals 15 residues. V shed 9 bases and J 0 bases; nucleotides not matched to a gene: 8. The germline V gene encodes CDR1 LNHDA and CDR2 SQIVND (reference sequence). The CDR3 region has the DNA TGTGCCAGCAATGGGGGACAGGGAATGAACACTGAAGCTTTCTTT. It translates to CASNGGQGMNTEAFF.

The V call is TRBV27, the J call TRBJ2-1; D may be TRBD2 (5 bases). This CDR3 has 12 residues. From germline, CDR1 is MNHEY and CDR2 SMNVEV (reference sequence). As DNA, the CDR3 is TGTGCTACGGTCCGAGGGATCAATGAGCAGTTCTTC. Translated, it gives CATVRGINEQFF.

The CDR3 region is CASSPHIGGRGYETQYF. The CDR3 coding sequence is TGTGCCAGCAGTCCTCACATTGGCGGAAGAGGTTATGAGACCCAGTACTTC. The chain is built from TRBV27 and TRBJ2-5; no clear D. Germline V gene lookup returns CDR1 MNHEY and CDR2 SMNVEV (reference sequence). The CDR3 consists of 17 residues. V dropped 5 bases and J dropped 5 bases, with 24 bases sitting between them.

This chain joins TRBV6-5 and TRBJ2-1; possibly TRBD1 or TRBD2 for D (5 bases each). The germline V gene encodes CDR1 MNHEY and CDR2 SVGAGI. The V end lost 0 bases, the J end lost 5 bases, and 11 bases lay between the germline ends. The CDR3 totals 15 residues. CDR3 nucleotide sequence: TGTGCCAGCAGTTACTCGGGGGAGTGGAACAATGAGCAGTTCTTC. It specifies CASSYSGEWNNEQFF.

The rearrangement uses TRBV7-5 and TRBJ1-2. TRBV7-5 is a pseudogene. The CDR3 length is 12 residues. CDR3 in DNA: TGTGCCAGAAGCCCCGGGAATAACGGCTACACCTTC. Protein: CARSPGNNGYTF.

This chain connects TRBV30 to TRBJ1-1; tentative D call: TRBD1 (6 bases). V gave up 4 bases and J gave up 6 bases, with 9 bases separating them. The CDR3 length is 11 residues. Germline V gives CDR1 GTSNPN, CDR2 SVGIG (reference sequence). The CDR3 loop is CAWNQGSEAFF. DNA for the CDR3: TGTGCCTGGAATCAGGGGTCTGAAGCTTTCTTT. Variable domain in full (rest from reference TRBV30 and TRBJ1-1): SQTIHQWPATLVQPVGSPLSLECTVEGTSNPNLYWYRQAAGRGLQLLFYSVGIGQISSEVPQNLSASRPQDRQFILSSKKLLLSDSGFYLCAWNQGSEAFFGQGTRLTVV.

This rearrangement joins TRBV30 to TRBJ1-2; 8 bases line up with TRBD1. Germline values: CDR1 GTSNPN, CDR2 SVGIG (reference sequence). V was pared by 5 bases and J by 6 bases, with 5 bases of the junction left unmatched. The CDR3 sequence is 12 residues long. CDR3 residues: CAWETGVNGYTF. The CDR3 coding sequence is TGTGCCTGGGAGACAGGGGTAAATGGCTACACCTTC.

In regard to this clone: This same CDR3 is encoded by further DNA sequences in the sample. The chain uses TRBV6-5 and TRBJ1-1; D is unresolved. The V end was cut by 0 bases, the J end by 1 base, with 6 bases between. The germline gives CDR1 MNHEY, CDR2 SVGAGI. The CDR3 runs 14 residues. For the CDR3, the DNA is TGTGCCAGCAGTTACTCTTCCAGGAACACTGAAGCTTTCTTT. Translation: CASSYSSRNTEAFF.

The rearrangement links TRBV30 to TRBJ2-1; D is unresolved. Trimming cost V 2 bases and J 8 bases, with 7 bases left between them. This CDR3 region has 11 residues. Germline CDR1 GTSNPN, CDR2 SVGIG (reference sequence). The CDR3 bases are TGTGCCTGGAGTCCCCTGTATGAGCAGTTCTTC. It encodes CAWSPLYEQFF.

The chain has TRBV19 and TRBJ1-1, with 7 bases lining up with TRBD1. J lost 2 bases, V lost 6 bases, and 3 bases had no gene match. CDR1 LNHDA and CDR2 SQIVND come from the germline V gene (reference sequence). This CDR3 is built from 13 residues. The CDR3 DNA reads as TGTGCCAGTAGACAGGGGATTAACACTGAAGCTTTCTTT. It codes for CASRQGINTEAFF.

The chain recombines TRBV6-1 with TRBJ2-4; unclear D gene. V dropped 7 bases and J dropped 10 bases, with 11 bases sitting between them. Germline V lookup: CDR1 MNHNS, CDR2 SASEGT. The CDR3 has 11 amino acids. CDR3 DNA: TGTGCCAGCAACGGGCAGGCTATTCAGTACTTC. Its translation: CASNGQAIQYF.

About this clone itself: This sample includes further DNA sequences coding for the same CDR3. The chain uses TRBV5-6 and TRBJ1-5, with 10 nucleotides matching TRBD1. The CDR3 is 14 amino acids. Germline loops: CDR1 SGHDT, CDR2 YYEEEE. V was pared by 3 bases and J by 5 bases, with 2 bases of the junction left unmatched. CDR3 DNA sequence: TGTGCCAGCAGCTCGGGACAGGGGTATCAGCCCCAGCATTTT. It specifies CASSSGQGYQPQHF. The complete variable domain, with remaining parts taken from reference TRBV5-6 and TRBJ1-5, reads DAGVTQSPTHLIKTRGQQVTLRCSPKSGHDTVSWYQQALGQGPQFIFQYYEEEERQRGNFPDRFSGHQFPNYSSELNVNALLLGDSALYLCASSSGQGYQPQHFGDGTRLSIL.

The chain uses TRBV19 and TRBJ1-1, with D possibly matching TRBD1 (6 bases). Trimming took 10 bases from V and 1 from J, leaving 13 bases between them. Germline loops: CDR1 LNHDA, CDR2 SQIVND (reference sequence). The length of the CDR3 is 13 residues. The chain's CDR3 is CATLRDKNTEAFF. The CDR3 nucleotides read TGTGCCACACTTCGGGACAAGAACACTGAAGCTTTCTTT. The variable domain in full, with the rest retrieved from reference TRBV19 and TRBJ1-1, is DGGITQSPKYLFRKEGQNVTLSCEQNLNHDAMYWYRQDPGQGLRLIYYSQIVNDFQKGDIAEGYSVSREKKESFPLTVTSAQKNPTAFYLCATLRDKNTEAFFGQGTRLTVV.

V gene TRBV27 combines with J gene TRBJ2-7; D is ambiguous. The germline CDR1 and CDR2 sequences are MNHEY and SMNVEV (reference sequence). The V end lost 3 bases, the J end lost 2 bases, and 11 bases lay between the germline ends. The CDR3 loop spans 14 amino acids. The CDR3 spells CASSFFGGPYEQYF. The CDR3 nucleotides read TGTGCCAGCAGTTTTTTTGGCGGTCCCTACGAGCAGTACTTC.

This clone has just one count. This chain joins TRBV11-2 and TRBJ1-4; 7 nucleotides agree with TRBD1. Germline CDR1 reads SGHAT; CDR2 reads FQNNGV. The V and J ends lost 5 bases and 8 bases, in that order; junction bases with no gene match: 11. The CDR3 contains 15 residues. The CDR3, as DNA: TGTGCCAGCAGCCTAAGACAGGGCGGTATGGAAAAACTGTTTTTT. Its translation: CASSLRQGGMEKLFF.

In DNA form, the CDR3 reads TGTGCCAGCAGTGAACCGACGGACAGGCGTAACACTGAAGCTTTCTTT. Protein: CASSEPTDRRNTEAFF. This sequence joins TRBV6-1 and TRBJ1-1, with TRBD1 matching over 7 bases. Germline V gene data show CDR1 as MNHNS and CDR2 as SASEGT. V gave up 2 bases and J gave up 2 bases; unmatched junction bases: 8. The length of the CDR3 is 16 residues.

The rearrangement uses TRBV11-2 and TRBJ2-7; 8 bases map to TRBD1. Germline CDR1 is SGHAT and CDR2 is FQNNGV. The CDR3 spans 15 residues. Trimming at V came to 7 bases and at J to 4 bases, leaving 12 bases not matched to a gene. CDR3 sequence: CASTTAGTGTYEQYF. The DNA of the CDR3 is TGTGCCAGCACCACCGCCGGGACAGGAACGTACGAGCAGTACTTC.

The CDR3 region has the DNA TGTGCCAGCAGCTTGTTGTCCTACAACTACGAGCAGTACTTC. Its protein product is CASSLLSYNYEQYF. The chain joins TRBV5-5 to TRBJ2-7; D gene uncertain. The length of the CDR3 is 14 residues. The V and J ends lost 1 base and 3 bases respectively, with 11 bases between them. Germline lookup yields CDR1 SGHKS and CDR2 YYEKEE (reference sequence).

The CDR3 protein is CASSQGGVGTDTQYF. CDR3 coding DNA: TGCGCCAGCAGCCAAGGCGGAGTCGGAACAGATACGCAGTATTTT. The rearrangement links TRBV4-3 to TRBJ2-3; D is undetermined. Germline V gives CDR1 LGHNA, CDR2 YSLEER. The V end was cut by 1 base, the J end by 3 bases, with 11 bases between. CDR3 size: 15 residues.

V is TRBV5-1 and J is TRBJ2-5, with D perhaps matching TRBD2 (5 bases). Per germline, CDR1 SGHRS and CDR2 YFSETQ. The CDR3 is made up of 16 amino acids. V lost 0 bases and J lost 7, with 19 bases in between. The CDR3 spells CASSLVDRTPLRTQYF. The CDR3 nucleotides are TGCGCCAGCAGCTTGGTTGATAGGACTCCCTTGCGGACCCAGTACTTC. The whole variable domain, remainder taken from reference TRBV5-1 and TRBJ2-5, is KAGVTQTPRYLIKTRGQQVTLSCSPISGHRSVSWYQQTPGQGLQFLFEYFSETQRNKGNFPGRFSGRQFSNSRSEMNVSTLELGDSALYLCASSLVDRTPLRTQYFGPGTRLLVL.

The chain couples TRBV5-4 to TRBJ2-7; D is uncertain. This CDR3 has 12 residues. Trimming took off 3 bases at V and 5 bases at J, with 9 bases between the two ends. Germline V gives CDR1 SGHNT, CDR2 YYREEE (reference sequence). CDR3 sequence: CASSSNSHEQYF. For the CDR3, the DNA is TGTGCCAGCAGCTCCAATTCCCACGAGCAGTACTTC.

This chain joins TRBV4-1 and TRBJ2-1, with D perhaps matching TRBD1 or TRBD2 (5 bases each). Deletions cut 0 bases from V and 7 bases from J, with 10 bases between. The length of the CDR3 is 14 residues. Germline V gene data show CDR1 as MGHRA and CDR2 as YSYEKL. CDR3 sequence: CASSQEGVRNEQFF. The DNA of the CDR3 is TGCGCCAGCAGCCAAGAGGGGGTTAGAAATGAGCAGTTCTTC.

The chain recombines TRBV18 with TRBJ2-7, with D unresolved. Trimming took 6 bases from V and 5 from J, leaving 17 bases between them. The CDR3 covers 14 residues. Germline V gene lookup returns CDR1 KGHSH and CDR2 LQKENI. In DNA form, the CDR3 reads TGTGCCAGCTCCCCCCCAGGAATCACCCACGAGCAGTACTTC. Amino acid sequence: CASSPPGITHEQYF.

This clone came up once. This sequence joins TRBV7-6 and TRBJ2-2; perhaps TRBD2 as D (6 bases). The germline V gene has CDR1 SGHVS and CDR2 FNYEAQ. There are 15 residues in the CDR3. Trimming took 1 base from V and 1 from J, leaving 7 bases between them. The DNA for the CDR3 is TGTGCCAGCAGCTTAGAGGGAGGGAACACCGGGGAGCTGTTTTTT. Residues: CASSLEGGNTGELFF. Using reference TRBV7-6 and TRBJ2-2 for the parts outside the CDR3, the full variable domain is GAGVSQSPRYKVTKRGQDVALRCDPISGHVSLYWYRQALGQGPEFLTYFNYEAQQDKSGLPNDRFSAERPEGSISTLTIQRTEQRDSAMYRCASSLEGGNTGELFFGEGSRLTVL.

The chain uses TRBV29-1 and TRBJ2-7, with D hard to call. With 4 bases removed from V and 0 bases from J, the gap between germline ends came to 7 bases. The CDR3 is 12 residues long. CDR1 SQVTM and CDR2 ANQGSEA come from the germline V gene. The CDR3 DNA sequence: TGCAGCGTTGGACTGAGCTCCTACGAGCAGTACTTC. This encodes CSVGLSSYEQYF.

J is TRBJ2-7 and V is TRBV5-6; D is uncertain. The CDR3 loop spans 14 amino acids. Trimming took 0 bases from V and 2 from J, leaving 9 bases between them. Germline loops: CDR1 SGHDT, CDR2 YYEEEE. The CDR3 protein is CASSLAAEPYEQYF. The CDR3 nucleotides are TGTGCCAGCAGCTTGGCGGCGGAGCCCTACGAGCAGTACTTC.

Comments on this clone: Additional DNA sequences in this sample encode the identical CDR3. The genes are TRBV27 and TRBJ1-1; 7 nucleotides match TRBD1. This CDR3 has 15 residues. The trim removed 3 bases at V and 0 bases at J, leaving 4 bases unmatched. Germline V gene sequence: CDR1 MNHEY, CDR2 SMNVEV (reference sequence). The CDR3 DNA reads TGTGCCAGCAGTTTCCTAGACAGGGTGAACACTGAAGCTTTCTTT. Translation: CASSFLDRVNTEAFF.

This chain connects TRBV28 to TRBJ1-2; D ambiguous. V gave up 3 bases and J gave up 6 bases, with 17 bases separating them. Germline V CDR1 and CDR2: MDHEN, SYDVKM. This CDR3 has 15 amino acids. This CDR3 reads CASSLSDEGPDGYTF. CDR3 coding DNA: TGTGCCAGCAGTTTGTCTGACGAGGGCCCCGATGGCTACACCTTC.